This T cell receptor (beta chain) was profiled in a study of human thymus T cells. Broader study findings: Related research reported highly overlapping thymic repertoires among unrelated individuals.

Note on this clone: The target antigen is unknown.

Sequencing used immunoSEQ multiplex PCR; TCRdb keeps in-frame clones, though not all of them. Seen here are 55,000 to 85,000 clones, 85% to 95% observed once, and the top ten hold 0.03% to 0.035%. Resections obtained during corrective heart surgery supplied the thymus tissue. Corrective surgery for congenital heart defects was being performed on the healthy Finnish infants who served as donors. The clonotype originates from a girl under three years old with a congenital heart defect but otherwise immunologically healthy. Specimen: thymus tissue.

This chain's CDR3 is CATSRAGGTHNEQFF. CDR3 DNA sequence: TGTGCCACCAGCAGAGCGGGGGGAACACACAATGAGCAGTTCTTC. This chain connects TRBV15 to TRBJ2-1, with 7 bases aligning to TRBD2. V lost 1 base to trimming and J lost 5 bases; unmatched junction nucleotides: 5. The CDR3 runs 15 residues. In germline, CDR1 is LNHNV, CDR2 YYDKDF (reference sequence).